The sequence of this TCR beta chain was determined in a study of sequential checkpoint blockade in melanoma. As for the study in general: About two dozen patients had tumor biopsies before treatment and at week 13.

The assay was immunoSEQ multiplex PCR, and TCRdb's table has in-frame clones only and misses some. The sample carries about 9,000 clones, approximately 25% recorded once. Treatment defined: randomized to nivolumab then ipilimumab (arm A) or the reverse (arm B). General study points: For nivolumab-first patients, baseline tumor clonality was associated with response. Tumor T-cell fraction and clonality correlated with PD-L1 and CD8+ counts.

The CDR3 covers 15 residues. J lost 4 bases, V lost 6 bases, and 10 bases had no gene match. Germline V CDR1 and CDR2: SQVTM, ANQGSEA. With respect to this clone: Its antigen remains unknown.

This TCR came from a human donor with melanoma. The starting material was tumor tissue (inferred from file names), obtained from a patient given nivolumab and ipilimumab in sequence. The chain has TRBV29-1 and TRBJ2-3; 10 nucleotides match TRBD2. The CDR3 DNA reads TGCAGCGTGTCCGTAGCGGGGGGCATCGCAGATACGCAGTATTTT. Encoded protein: CSVSVAGGIADTQYF.